The rows below give T cell receptor beta chains drawn from one sample of a study of blood T cell repertoires in COVID-19. Sequencing was performed with immunoSEQ multiplex PCR; in TCRdb, only in-frame clones are kept and a portion is missing. The sample contains approximately 110,000 clones, over 65% of which appear only once. Sample: peripheral blood. These receptors were obtained from a human donor with acute or convalescent COVID-19. The donor label of this sample is uncertain. The conserved cysteine and the conserved F or W are not part of the CDR3 here. Fields, in order: J gene, V gene, CDR3 protein.

TRBJ1-1 | TRBV6-5 | ASKRTSMNTEAF
TRBJ2-2 | TRBV25-1 | ASSLGAWGVNTGELF
TRBJ2-5 | TRBV3-1/TRBV3-2 | ASSQEPGTQY
TRBJ1-1 | TRBV7-9 | ASSLFSRGAEAF
TRBJ1-2 | TRBV7-2 | ASSFFRGEYGYT
TRBJ1-2 | TRBV7-9 | ASSLGPGQDGYT
TRBJ1-2 | TRBV19 | ASRVQYGYT
TRBJ2-1 | TRBV2 | ASSLQGATITNEQF
TRBJ2-1 | TRBV29-1 | SVALTDYNEQF
TRBJ2-1 | TRBV3-1/TRBV3-2 | ASSPRTGARYNEQF
TRBJ1-2 | TRBV19 | ASSKPDGANYGYT
TRBJ1-5 | TRBV19 | ASRPTGFDQPQH
TRBJ1-2 | TRBV7-2 | ASSLAVTDYGYT
TRBJ1-2 | TRBV5-1 | ASSWSGGSNYGYT
TRBJ1-3 | TRBV6-6 | ASSYTTRSGNTIY
TRBJ2-5 | TRBV27 | ASGTSSGQKTQY
TRBJ2-1 | TRBV7-3 | ASSLGTGGNEQF
TRBJ2-3 | TRBV19 | ASSPRRGSGDTQY
TRBJ1-5 | TRBV5-1 | ASSLDGTGGNQPQH